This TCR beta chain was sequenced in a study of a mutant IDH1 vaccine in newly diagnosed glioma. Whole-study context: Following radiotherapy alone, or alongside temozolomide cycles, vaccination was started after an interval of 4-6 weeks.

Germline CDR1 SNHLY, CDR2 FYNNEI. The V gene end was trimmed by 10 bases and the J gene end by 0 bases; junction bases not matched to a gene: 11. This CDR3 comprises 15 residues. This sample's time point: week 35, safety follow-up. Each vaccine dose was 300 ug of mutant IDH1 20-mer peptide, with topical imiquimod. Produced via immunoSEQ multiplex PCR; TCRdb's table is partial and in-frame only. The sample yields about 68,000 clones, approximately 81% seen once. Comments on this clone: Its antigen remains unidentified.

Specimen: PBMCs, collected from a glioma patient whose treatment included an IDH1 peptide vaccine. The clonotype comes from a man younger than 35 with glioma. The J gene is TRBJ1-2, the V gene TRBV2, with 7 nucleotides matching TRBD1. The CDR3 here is CATRGYGTANYGYTF. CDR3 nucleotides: TGTGCCACCAGGGGGTACGGAACCGCTAACTATGGCTACACCTTC.